One sample yielded the 30 T cell receptor beta chains listed below, sequenced in a study of response to subunit inactivated influenza vaccine. TCRdb re-derived calls from the RT-PCR reads in MiXCR, one entry per CDR3 protein. The data show hundreds of thousands of distinct CDR3 sequences, about 11% seen once. The source material was PBMCs from blood, sampled on the day of vaccination. The receptors originated from a man aged 45-60 years who received an inactivated influenza vaccine.

This rearrangement joins TRBV18 to TRBJ2-7; D is possibly TRBD1 (5 bases). Germline V gene data show CDR1 as KGHSH and CDR2 as LQKENI. Trimming removed 2 bases at V and 6 bases at J, with 11 bases between. This CDR3 has 13 residues. CDR3 protein: CASSPGALVEQYF. The CDR3 bases are TGTGCCAGCTCACCAGGGGCGCTCGTCGAGCAGTACTTC. The entire variable domain, with the rest obtained from reference TRBV18 and TRBJ2-7, is as follows: NAGVMQNPRHLVRRRGQEARLRCSPMKGHSHVYWYRQLPEEGLKFMVYLQKENIIDESGMPKERFSAEFPKEGPSILRIQQVVRGDSAAYFCASSPGALVEQYFGPGTRLTVT.

The chain has TRBV28 and TRBJ2-1; D not resolved. Germline assignment: CDR1 MDHEN and CDR2 SYDVKM. This CDR3 region has 13 residues. V lost 6 bases to trimming and J lost 5 bases, with 11 bases between them. CDR3 sequence: CASRETSDNEQFF. CDR3 nucleotide sequence: TGTGCCAGCAGGGAGACGAGCGACAATGAGCAGTTCTTC.

This clonotype was observed at least ten times. V and J are TRBV7-8 and TRBJ2-4; D not certain. Germline V gives CDR1 SGHVS, CDR2 FQNEAQ. Deletions cut 2 bases from V and 7 bases from J, with 9 bases between. This CDR3 spans 13 amino acids. The CDR3 DNA reads TGTGCCAGCAGCTTAAAGTCATGGAACATTCAGTACTTC. The encoded protein is CASSLKSWNIQYF.

The chain has TRBV20-1 and TRBJ2-7; no clear D gene. Germline values: CDR1 DFQATT, CDR2 SNEGSKA (reference sequence). The CDR3 is made up of 16 amino acids. Trimming left V 0 bases short and J 2 bases short, with 17 bases between. CDR3: CSARDYRSGTAYEQYF. CDR3 coding DNA: TGCAGTGCTAGAGACTATAGGTCAGGTACTGCCTACGAGCAGTACTTC.

In its sample, this clonotype was seen a few times. The J gene is TRBJ1-5, the V gene TRBV10-3; TRBD1 aligns across 7 bases. This CDR3 is 12 amino acids long. Per the germline V gene, CDR1 is ENHRY and CDR2 is SYGVKD. V gave up 8 bases and J gave up 9 bases; unmatched junction bases: 7. CDR3 sequence reads: CAIGQVEGPQHF. In nucleotides, the CDR3 is TGTGCCATCGGACAGGTAGAGGGGCCCCAGCATTTT.

CDR3 protein: CASSGGQPPTDTQYF. The CDR3 DNA follows: TGTGCCAGCAGTGGGGGACAGCCACCCACAGATACGCAGTATTTT. This chain uses TRBV6-1 with TRBJ2-3; 7 positions agree with TRBD1. The V gene end was trimmed by 4 bases and the J gene end by 2 bases; junction bases not matched to a gene: 6. The length of the CDR3 is 15 residues. CDR1 is MNHNS, CDR2 SASEGT, per germline.

The V and J genes are TRBV7-6 and TRBJ1-2, with D possibly being TRBD1 (5 bases). Germline V gene sequence: CDR1 SGHVS, CDR2 FNYEAQ. The CDR3 has 15 residues. V gave up 1 base and J gave up 8 bases, with 17 bases separating them. The chain's CDR3 is CASSLEAKGAGGYTF. The DNA for the CDR3 is TGTGCCAGCAGCTTAGAGGCCAAAGGGGCAGGGGGCTACACCTTC. The full variable domain, completed using reference TRBV7-6 and TRBJ1-2, is GAGVSQSPRYKVTKRGQDVALRCDPISGHVSLYWYRQALGQGPEFLTYFNYEAQQDKSGLPNDRFSAERPEGSISTLTIQRTEQRDSAMYRCASSLEAKGAGGYTFGSGTRLTVV.

In this sample, this clonotype turned up a few times. V usage is TRBV24-1 and J usage is TRBJ2-1; D not resolved. The CDR3 is made up of 17 amino acids. Trimming stripped 4 bases from V and 2 bases from J, with 17 bases between. Germline-derived CDR1 and CDR2 are KGHDR and SFDVKD. The DNA of the CDR3 is TGTGCCACCAGTGAAGCCGACGCGCCAGGCCCCTACAATGAGCAGTTCTTC. It yields the protein CATSEADAPGPYNEQFF.

This clonotype turned up a few times. DNA of the CDR3: TGTGCCAGCAGCAGACTAGCGGCGATCTCCGATACGCAGTATTTT. It specifies CASSRLAAISDTQYF. The rearrangement uses TRBV6-2 or TRBV6-3 and TRBJ2-3; 9 positions agree with TRBD2. Trimming cost V 6 bases and J 6 bases; bases outside gene matches: 10. This CDR3 region has 15 residues. The germline V gene encodes CDR1 MNHEY and CDR2 SVGEGT.

This clonotype was seen more than once but under ten times. This chain joins TRBV29-1 and TRBJ2-3; D is unresolved. Germline CDR1 and CDR2: SQVTM and ANQGSEA. CDR3 length equals 13 residues. V gave up 8 bases and J gave up 0 bases, with 12 bases separating them. In nucleotides, the CDR3 is TGCAGCATTAACCCCGCTAGCACAGATACGCAGTATTTT. Protein sequence: CSINPASTDTQYF.

The V call is TRBV5-6, the J call TRBJ2-1, with D uncertain. The V end lost 1 base, the J end lost 4 bases, and 6 bases lay between the germline ends. Germline V gene data show CDR1 as SGHDT and CDR2 as YYEEEE. The CDR3 consists of 13 residues. Here the CDR3 reads CASSLPRYNEQFF. The DNA for the CDR3 is TGTGCCAGCAGCTTGCCTCGGTACAATGAGCAGTTCTTC.

Only a few counts were recorded for this clonotype. The rearrangement links TRBV15 to TRBJ1-2; D is uncertain. Per the germline V gene, CDR1 is LNHNV and CDR2 is YYDKDF (reference sequence). V shed 0 bases and J shed 6 bases, with 11 bases lying between them. The CDR3 runs 14 residues. This chain's CDR3 is CATSRERTADGYTF. The DNA of the CDR3 is TGTGCCACCAGCAGAGAACGGACGGCGGATGGCTACACCTTC.

V and J are TRBV4-3 and TRBJ1-5; D possibly corresponds to TRBD1 (6 bases). Germline V gene data show CDR1 as LGHNA and CDR2 as YSLEER. The CDR3 is 15 residues long. The ends were cut back, 0 bases at V and 7 bases at J, with 13 bases in the middle. The CDR3 is CASSQDGLRGQPQHF. In nucleotides, the CDR3 is TGCGCCAGCAGCCAAGATGGACTCAGGGGCCAGCCCCAGCATTTT.

The rearrangement joins TRBV3-1 to TRBJ2-5, with 7 bases fitting TRBD1. The CDR3 length is 15 residues. V gave up 3 bases and J gave up 9 bases; unmatched junction bases: 13. Germline values: CDR1 LGHDT, CDR2 YNNKEL (reference sequence). The CDR3 nucleotides are TGTGCCAGCAGCCAGTCTTCTTCTGACAGGGAGCCCCAGTACTTC. It translates to CASSQSSSDREPQYF.

The chain combines TRBV7-8 with TRBJ2-7, with TRBD1 matching 8 bases. The CDR3 totals 18 residues. Germline trimming cut 5 bases from V and 4 bases from J; bases unmatched to any gene: 19. CDR1 is SGHVS and CDR2 is FQNEAQ in the germline V gene. The CDR3 DNA follows: TGTGCCAGCAGCCTGCTCCGGGACAGGTTCTCATCCGGTTACGAGCAGTACTTC. Translating it yields CASSLLRDRFSSGYEQYF.

This clonotype was counted ten times or more. The chain recombines TRBV6-5 with TRBJ2-2; possibly TRBD2 for D (7 bases). With 4 bases removed from V and 5 bases from J, the gap between germline ends came to 14 bases. The CDR3 is 15 residues long. Germline V gene data show CDR1 as MNHEY and CDR2 as SVGAGI. The CDR3 region has the DNA TGTGCCAGCAGTTTGGGGGGGCGCATAACCGGGGAGCTGTTTTTT. Protein sequence: CASSLGGRITGELFF.

This clonotype was counted ten times or more. CDR3 bases: TGCGCCAGCAGCTTGCCTTCAGCCGCGACGGAGCAGTACTTC. It is translated as CASSLPSAATEQYF. The chain carries TRBV5-1 and TRBJ2-7; D is ambiguous. The V end was cut by 1 base, the J end by 7 bases, with 15 bases between. This CDR3 region has 14 residues. Germline assignment: CDR1 SGHRS and CDR2 YFSETQ.

This chain links TRBV10-3 with TRBJ2-7, with 11 bases identical to TRBD1. The CDR3 is made up of 16 amino acids. V shed 3 bases and J 4 bases; nucleotides not matched to a gene: 8. The germline gives CDR1 ENHRY, CDR2 SYGVKD. In DNA, the CDR3 is TGTGCCATCAGTGAAAGAATAGGACAGGGGGCTTACGAGCAGTACTTC. Translating it yields CAISERIGQGAYEQYF.

The sample holds a few counts of this clonotype. The chain employs TRBV5-6 and TRBJ1-4, with D perhaps matching TRBD1 (5 bases). The V and J ends lost 1 base and 1 base respectively, with 8 bases between them. The CDR3 runs to 15 residues. Germline lookup yields CDR1 SGHDT and CDR2 YYEEEE. The CDR3 reads CASSLWGRTNEKLFF. In nucleotides, the CDR3 is TGTGCCAGCAGCTTGTGGGGCAGAACTAATGAAAAACTGTTTTTT.

This clonotype has at least ten counts. The chain employs TRBV6-1 and TRBJ2-1; TRBD2 matches at 9 bases. Trimming removed 5 bases from V and 16 bases from J; junction bases left unmatched: 12. CDR1 is MNHNS and CDR2 is SASEGT in the germline V gene. The CDR3 covers 13 residues. CDR3 nucleotides: TGTGCCAGCAGTACCCTTGCGGGGGGGCGATTATTCTTC. Residues: CASSTLAGGRLFF.

V is TRBV6-1 and J is TRBJ1-5; 9 bases line up with TRBD1. The CDR3 is 15 residues long. Per germline, CDR1 MNHNS and CDR2 SASEGT. The CDR3 region is CGSDRGGYSNQPQHF. CDR3 nucleotides: TGTGGATCGGACAGGGGAGGTTATAGCAATCAGCCCCAGCATTTT.

This clonotype appeared a few times. This chain's CDR3 is CATSRDRTGSGGYTF. CDR3 nucleotide sequence: TGTGCCACCAGCAGAGACCGGACAGGGTCTGGGGGCTACACCTTC. The rearrangement uses TRBV15 and TRBJ1-2; 8 bases align to TRBD1. The CDR3 is 15 residues long. Unmatched junction bases numbered 8, after V lost 0 bases and J lost 8 bases. Germline lookup yields CDR1 LNHNV and CDR2 YYDKDF (reference sequence).

The chain carries TRBV5-5 and TRBJ1-6; D is possibly TRBD1 (5 bases). The V gene's germline CDR1 is SGHKS and CDR2 YYEKEE (reference sequence). V shed 1 base and J shed 9 bases, with 14 bases lying between them. The CDR3 has 15 residues. The chain's CDR3 is CASSLILGGGSPLHF. Written as DNA, the CDR3 is TGTGCCAGCAGCTTGATCTTGGGGGGTGGTTCACCCCTCCACTTT.

The chain links TRBV12-3 or TRBV12-4 to TRBJ2-5; perhaps TRBD2 as D (6 bases). V dropped 4 bases and J dropped 1 base, with 10 bases sitting between them. This CDR3 has 14 amino acids. The CDR3 is CASSSRDGQETQYF. The CDR3 nucleotides are TGTGCCAGCAGTTCGCGGGACGGCCAAGAGACCCAGTACTTC.

This clonotype came up a few times. The rearrangement uses TRBV7-8 and TRBJ2-5; TRBD1 aligns across 7 bases. The CDR3 runs 17 residues. Germline V gives CDR1 SGHVS, CDR2 FQNEAQ. With 7 bases clipped from V and 5 bases from J, the junction kept 19 bases outside the gene matches. CDR3 protein: CASTTVSSRARGETQYF. CDR3 nucleotide sequence: TGTGCCAGCACTACAGTGTCCTCGAGAGCCAGGGGGGAGACCCAGTACTTC. The full variable domain, its missing parts supplied by reference TRBV7-8 and TRBJ2-5, is GAGVSQSPRYKVAKRGQDVALRCDPISGHVSLFWYQQALGQGPEFLTYFQNEAQLDKSGLPSDRFFAERPEGSVSTLKIQRTQQEDSAVYLCASTTVSSRARGETQYFGPGTRLLVL.

Only a few counts were recorded for this clonotype. V gene TRBV7-2 combines with J gene TRBJ2-5; D uncertain. CDR3 size: 14 residues. Trimming cost V 3 bases and J 5 bases, with 13 bases left between them. From germline, CDR1 is SGHTA and CDR2 FQGNSA. This chain's CDR3 is CASSFSTSLETQYF. CDR3 DNA: TGTGCCAGCAGCTTTTCCACCTCGCTGGAGACCCAGTACTTC.

This clonotype was observed a few times. This sequence joins TRBV15 and TRBJ2-5, with D unclear. The CDR3 loop spans 14 amino acids. The germline V gene encodes CDR1 LNHNV and CDR2 YYDKDF (reference sequence). Trimming pared 5 bases from V and 4 bases from J, leaving 14 bases between. In DNA, the CDR3 is TGTGCCACCAGCCTAGGACGTATGGGAGAGACCCAGTACTTC. As protein: CATSLGRMGETQYF.

This clonotype has just a few counts. The rearrangement uses TRBV28 and TRBJ2-7; possible D gene TRBD2, 6 bases. The CDR3 spans 16 residues. The V and J ends lost 4 bases and 6 bases respectively, with 22 bases between them. Germline V gene data show CDR1 as MDHEN and CDR2 as SYDVKM. This chain's CDR3 is CASSSRYSAGRFEQYF. CDR3 DNA: TGTGCCAGCAGTTCCCGTTATTCGGCAGGGAGGTTCGAGCAGTACTTC.

V gene TRBV7-9 combines with J gene TRBJ2-2, with no clear D. V lost 3 bases to trimming and J lost 3 bases, with 8 bases between them. The germline V gene encodes CDR1 SEHNR and CDR2 FQNEAQ (reference sequence). The CDR3 sequence is 14 residues long. The CDR3 DNA reads TGTGCCAGCAGCTTTAACAGAGACACCGGGGAGCTGTTTTTT. Amino acid sequence: CASSFNRDTGELFF.

V and J are TRBV11-2 and TRBJ2-3; perhaps D is TRBD1 or TRBD2 (6 bases each). This CDR3 comprises 16 residues. Germline CDR1 is SGHAT and CDR2 is FQNNGV. V was clipped by 1 base and J by 7 bases, with 18 bases between them. CDR3 residues: CASSLGLGGPIHTQYF. The CDR3 bases are TGTGCCAGCAGCTTAGGGTTGGGGGGCCCAATTCATACGCAGTATTTT.